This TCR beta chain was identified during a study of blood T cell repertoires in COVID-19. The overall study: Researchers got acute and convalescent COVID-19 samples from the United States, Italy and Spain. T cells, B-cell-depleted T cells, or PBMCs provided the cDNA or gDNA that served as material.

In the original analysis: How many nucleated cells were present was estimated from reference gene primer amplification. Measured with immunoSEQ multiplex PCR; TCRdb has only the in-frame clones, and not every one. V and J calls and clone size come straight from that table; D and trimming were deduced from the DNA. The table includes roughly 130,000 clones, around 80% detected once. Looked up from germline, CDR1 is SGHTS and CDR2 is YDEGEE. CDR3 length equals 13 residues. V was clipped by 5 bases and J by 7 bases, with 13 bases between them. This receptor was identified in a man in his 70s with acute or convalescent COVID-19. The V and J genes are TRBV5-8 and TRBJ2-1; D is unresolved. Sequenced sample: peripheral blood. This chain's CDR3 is CASSPRSYNEQFF. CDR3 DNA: TGTGCCAGCAGTCCGCGGAGTTATAATGAGCAGTTCTTC.